These 27 T cell receptor beta chains originate from one sample sequenced in a study of beta chain features in type 1 diabetes. Study-wide results and limits: Moderate but significant shortening of TCRB CDR3s was recorded in all four CD4+ subsets from Type 1 diabetes patients.

These receptors' antigens are unknown. As every portion of the isolated RNA was reverse transcribed, the sequencing read expressed TCRB transcripts. Clones were read by immunoSEQ multiplex PCR, and TCRdb kept only the in-frame ones, dropping some. The sample consists of about 240,000 clones, 14% of them appearing once. The material sequenced was naive CD4+ T cells from blood. Receptors were obtained from a man aged 30 to 45 with type 1 diabetes.

This clone was counted only a few times. V gene TRBV30 combines with J gene TRBJ2-7; perhaps TRBD2 as D (6 bases). V lost 5 bases and J lost 0, with 11 bases in between. The CDR3 has 13 residues. The germline V gene has CDR1 GTSNPN and CDR2 SVGIG (reference sequence). CDR3 DNA: TGTGCCTGGGCCGTCGGGGGCTCCTACGAGCAGTACTTC. Protein: CAWAVGGSYEQYF.

This clone was detected a few times. The V call is TRBV18, the J call TRBJ1-6, with D perhaps matching TRBD1 (5 bases). The ends were cut back, 1 base at V and 9 bases at J, with 10 bases in the middle. Germline-derived CDR1 and CDR2 are KGHSH and LQKENI. The CDR3 covers 14 residues. CDR3 region: CASSPQGARSPLHF. The CDR3 DNA is TGTGCCAGCTCACCACAAGGGGCGCGTTCACCCCTCCACTTT.

This clone was detected only a few times. V and J are TRBV7-2 and TRBJ2-5; TRBD1 matches at 9 bases. Germline-derived CDR1 and CDR2 are SGHTA and FQGNSA. The CDR3 covers 14 residues. After removal of 3 bases from V and 4 bases from J, the junction contained 3 bases not matched to a gene. CDR3 in amino acids: CASSFGTGTETQYF. The CDR3 coding sequence is TGTGCCAGCAGCTTCGGGACAGGGACAGAGACCCAGTACTTC.

Only a few counts were recorded for this clone. V and J are TRBV5-1 and TRBJ1-4; TRBD1 might be the D (5 bases). Germline values: CDR1 SGHRS, CDR2 YFSETQ. Trimming left V 1 base short and J 2 bases short, with 9 bases between. The CDR3 totals 15 residues. The CDR3 spells CASSLSPGTNEKLFF. In nucleotides, the CDR3 is TGCGCCAGCAGCTTGTCGCCAGGGACTAATGAAAAACTGTTTTTT.

In DNA, the CDR3 is TGTGCCTGGAGCCTACTTCAGGAGGGTAATTCACCCCTCCACTTT. Translated: CAWSLLQEGNSPLHF. The J gene is TRBJ1-6, the V gene TRBV30, with unresolved D. Germline CDR1 GTSNPN, CDR2 SVGIG (reference sequence). CDR3 length: 15 residues. Trimming cost V 3 bases and J 6 bases, with 15 bases left between them.

The genes are TRBV10-3 and TRBJ2-7; the match to TRBD2 covers 10 bases. CDR1 and CDR2 from the germline V gene are ENHRY and SYGVKD. The CDR3 has 14 amino acids. V gave up 6 bases and J gave up 1 base; unmatched junction bases: 3. In nucleotides, the CDR3 is TGTGCCATCAGGCCGGGACTAGCGTCCTACGAGCAGTACTTC. It is translated as CAIRPGLASYEQYF.

There are a few counts of this clone. This chain links TRBV29-1 with TRBJ2-1, with 7 bases fitting TRBD1. The germline CDR1 and CDR2 sequences are SQVTM and ANQGSEA. The CDR3 has 15 amino acids. J was trimmed by 7 bases and V by 8 bases; bases with no gene match: 17. The CDR3 sequence: CSSRRDSNNANEQFF. CDR3 in DNA: TGCAGCTCACGAAGGGACAGTAACAACGCGAATGAGCAGTTCTTC.

This clone was observed a few times. This chain connects TRBV15 to TRBJ2-7, with 14 bases that match TRBD2. The J segment lost 2 bases and the V segment lost 5 bases, leaving 14 bases of the junction unmatched. Germline CDR1 reads LNHNV; CDR2 reads YYDKDF (reference sequence). This CDR3 is built from 19 residues. DNA for the CDR3: TGTGCCACCAGCTCGACGACTAGCGGGGGGGCGACCCCAACCTACGAGCAGTACTTC. Protein product: CATSSTTSGGATPTYEQYF.

This clone occurred a few times. In DNA, the CDR3 is TGCGCCAGCAGCTACGGGACTAGCGGGAGGAGGGGTGAGCAGTTCTTC. Translated: CASSYGTSGRRGEQFF. The rearrangement links TRBV5-1 to TRBJ2-1; 15 positions match TRBD2. V was pared by 3 bases and J by 9 bases, with 7 bases of the junction left unmatched. From germline, CDR1 is SGHRS and CDR2 YFSETQ. The CDR3 extends over 16 amino acids.

There are a few counts of this clone. The V and J genes are TRBV19 and TRBJ1-2, with a tentative D call TRBD1 (6 bases). Per the germline V gene, CDR1 is LNHDA and CDR2 is SQIVND (reference sequence). The CDR3 spans 14 residues. The V gene lost 1 base and the J gene lost 4 bases, with 10 bases spanning the gap. The CDR3 DNA reads TGTGCCAGTAGTATAGCAGGGGTCAGCTATGGCTACACCTTC. Translating it yields CASSIAGVSYGYTF.

There are a few counts of this clone. The chain joins TRBV28 to TRBJ1-2, with D possibly being TRBD1 (5 bases). CDR3 length equals 12 residues. Germline V gene sequence: CDR1 MDHEN, CDR2 SYDVKM. V was pared by 5 bases and J by 7 bases, with 11 bases between. CDR3 residues: CASSGGGVGYTF. As DNA, the CDR3 is TGTGCCAGCAGTGGGGGAGGAGTTGGCTACACCTTC.

The chain joins TRBV23-1 to TRBJ1-2; no clear D. TRBV23-1 is an ORF, and what it does is uncertain. The germline V and J ends were trimmed by 2 bases and 4 bases, with 17 bases remaining between them. CDR3 length: 16 amino acids. In nucleotides, the CDR3 is TGCGCCAGCAGTCAACATGGAGTTTCAGTATTCTATGGCTACACCTTC. Residues: CASSQHGVSVFYGYTF.

J is TRBJ2-7 and V is TRBV6-5; maybe TRBD1 (5 bases). Germline CDR1 is MNHEY and CDR2 is SVGAGI. CDR3 size: 15 residues. V was clipped by 6 bases and J by 0 bases, with 15 bases between them. CDR3 sequence: CASRHDRRSSYEQYF. In DNA, the CDR3 is TGTGCCAGCAGGCACGACAGACGAAGCTCCTACGAGCAGTACTTC.

This clone was detected a few times. This rearrangement joins TRBV19 to TRBJ2-7, with TRBD1 as a possible D gene (6 bases). Trimming took 3 bases from V and 3 from J, leaving 12 bases between them. CDR1 is LNHDA, CDR2 SQIVND, per germline (reference sequence). The CDR3 covers 14 residues. CDR3 residues: CASSIRDTVYEQYF. The DNA of the CDR3 is TGTGCCAGTAGTATCCGGGACACCGTCTACGAGCAGTACTTC.

This clone was detected only a few times. The chain carries TRBV2 and TRBJ2-5; 7 bases map to TRBD1. With 3 bases clipped from V and 3 bases from J, the junction kept 4 bases outside the gene matches. The CDR3 contains 14 residues. Germline-derived CDR1 and CDR2 are SNHLY and FYNNEI. The CDR3 DNA reads as TGTGCCAGCAGTGACTGGGACAGTAAAGAGACCCAGTACTTC. The encoded protein is CASSDWDSKETQYF.

The rearrangement joins TRBV5-1 to TRBJ2-2; TRBD1 matches 8 bases. The ends lost 4 bases at V and 6 bases at J; junction bases unmatched: 5. In germline, CDR1 is SGHRS, CDR2 YFSETQ. The CDR3 has 14 amino acids. CDR3 DNA: TGCGCCAGCAGCGAGACGACAGGGGCCGGGGAGCTGTTTTTT. Translation: CASSETTGAGELFF.

V and J are TRBV11-2 and TRBJ2-7; D possibly corresponds to TRBD1 (6 bases). V was pared by 5 bases and J by 3 bases, with 11 bases between. Germline V gene sequence: CDR1 SGHAT, CDR2 FQNNGV. There are 13 residues in the CDR3. CDR3 DNA sequence: TGTGCCAGCAGCGTTGACAGGCTCTACGAGCAGTACTTC. Translating it yields CASSVDRLYEQYF.

J is TRBJ2-5 and V is TRBV11-2; the D gene is possibly TRBD1 (5 bases). CDR3 length equals 14 residues. Germline V CDR1 and CDR2: SGHAT, FQNNGV. V was trimmed by 3 bases and J by 2 bases, leaving 10 bases between them. The DNA of the CDR3 is TGTGCCAGCAGCTTTTCAGGACAACAAGAGACCCAGTACTTC. This encodes CASSFSGQQETQYF.

This clone was observed a few times. The rearrangement links TRBV5-1 to TRBJ2-2; D gene ambiguous. Looked up from germline, CDR1 is SGHRS and CDR2 is YFSETQ. With 3 bases removed from V and 6 bases from J, the gap between germline ends came to 15 bases. This CDR3 comprises 15 residues. Written as DNA, the CDR3 is TGCGCCAGCAGCTCCCGGTCGGGTTCCGCCGGGGAGCTGTTTTTT. Translating it yields CASSSRSGSAGELFF.

The J gene is TRBJ2-7, the V gene TRBV5-1; 10 bases are shared with TRBD2. This CDR3 is built from 15 residues. The V gene's germline CDR1 is SGHRS and CDR2 YFSETQ. J gave up 0 bases and V 2 bases, and 2 bases lay outside the gene matches. CDR3 in DNA: TGCGCCAGCAGCTTTCTAGCGGGAGACTCCTACGAGCAGTACTTC. Protein: CASSFLAGDSYEQYF.

The chain links TRBV7-8 to TRBJ1-5; D unresolved. The V and J ends lost 5 bases and 5 bases respectively, with 16 bases between them. The CDR3 spans 15 residues. Germline V CDR1 and CDR2: SGHVS, FQNEAQ. The CDR3 loop reads CASSPRGEVDQPQHF. The DNA for the CDR3 is TGTGCCAGCAGCCCCCGGGGTGAGGTGGATCAGCCCCAGCATTTT.

This clone was seen only a few times. The chain links TRBV11-2 to TRBJ2-3, with TRBD2 identical over 11 bases. V dropped 5 bases and J dropped 3; count of bases not matched to a gene: 4. CDR1 and CDR2 from the germline V gene are SGHAT and FQNNGV. The CDR3 contains 15 residues. The CDR3 bases are TGTGCCAGCAGCCAGAGACTAGCGGGGACAGATACGCAGTATTTT. This sequence encodes CASSQRLAGTDTQYF.

The V call is TRBV7-9, the J call TRBJ2-7; a possible D gene is TRBD1 (6 bases). The germline V gene encodes CDR1 SEHNR and CDR2 FQNEAQ (reference sequence). The CDR3 loop spans 14 amino acids. The V and J ends lost 5 bases and 1 base respectively, with 12 bases between them. DNA for the CDR3: TGTGCCAGCAGCCCTTGGACAGCTTCCTACGAGCAGTACTTC. It encodes CASSPWTASYEQYF.

The table lists this clone with a few counts. This rearrangement joins TRBV5-1 to TRBJ2-1, with TRBD2 matching over 9 bases. The CDR3 sequence is 16 residues long. J gave up 4 bases and V 0 bases, and 5 bases lay outside the gene matches. Per germline, CDR1 SGHRS and CDR2 YFSETQ. The CDR3 loop reads CASSLVVTSGYNEQFF. Written as DNA, the CDR3 is TGCGCCAGCAGCTTGGTTGTAACTAGCGGGTACAATGAGCAGTTCTTC.

The V gene is TRBV12-5, the J gene TRBJ1-6, with D maybe TRBD1 (6 bases). CDR3 length equals 16 residues. Looked up from germline, CDR1 is LGHNT and CDR2 is FRNRAP. V was pared by 0 bases and J by 6 bases, with 12 bases between. The CDR3 region is CASGLVLRGPNSPLHF. The CDR3 DNA reads as TGTGCTAGTGGTTTGGTCCTCAGGGGACCTAATTCACCCCTCCACTTT.

This clone has just a few counts. The chain has TRBV9 and TRBJ2-1, with D uncertain. Trimming took 2 bases from V and 8 from J, leaving 8 bases between them. The germline V gene encodes CDR1 SGDLS and CDR2 YYNGEE. CDR3 size: 12 residues. The chain's CDR3 is CASSVTGYEQFF. DNA of the CDR3: TGTGCCAGCAGCGTGACCGGGTATGAGCAGTTCTTC. The whole variable domain, filled in from reference TRBV9 and TRBJ2-1, reads DSGVTQTPKHLITATGQRVTLRCSPRSGDLSVYWYQQSLDQGLQFLIQYYNGEERAKGNILERFSAQQFPDLHSELNLSSLELGDSALYFCASSVTGYEQFFGPGTRLTVL.

The J gene is TRBJ1-2, the V gene TRBV5-1; D remains unclear. This CDR3 region has 14 residues. V shed 6 bases and J shed 4 bases, with 16 bases lying between them. Germline V CDR1 and CDR2: SGHRS, YFSETQ. The CDR3 loop reads CASTYGGELYGYTF. DNA of the CDR3: TGCGCCAGCACTTACGGCGGAGAGCTCTATGGCTACACCTTC.